This T cell receptor beta chain was profiled in a study of T-cell memory formation after mild COVID-19 (dated by TCRdb to the early 2020s). Regarding the study in general: Most TCR sequence clusters were specific to one of the two donors. The cohort was made up of two young adult volunteers, one female and one male, who were previously healthy. Longitudinal TCRalpha and TCRbeta repertoire sequencing tracked T-cell clones expanding and contracting after mild COVID-19 in a couple of donors.

PBMCs were isolated by Ficoll-Paque density gradient centrifugation. Instrument used: Illumina NovaSeq 6000. TCRalpha and TCRbeta cDNA libraries were built by 5'RACE with constant-segment primers, adding sample barcodes and unique molecular identifiers. Trizol reagent was used to extract RNA from every sample. Libraries were amplified in two PCR steps, with a second sample barcode and Illumina TruSeq adapters added in the second step. Sequencing of the libraries was done on an Illumina NovaSeq, producing 2 x 150 bp paired-end reads. The authors' analysis ran thus. With migec v1.2.7, reads were demultiplexed and then collapsed into UMI-guided consensus sequences. Using mixcr v2.1.11, UMI consensuses were aligned to TRA and TRB V and J templates and then assembled into clonotypes. A clonotype was counted as expanded or contracted only if both edgeR and NoisET called the change significant, with noise models trained on biological replicates. For edgeR calls, the thresholds were a false discovery rate-adjusted p below 0.01 and a log2 fold-change of 1. As an exploratory analysis of dynamics, max-normalized trajectories of the 1000 most abundant clonotypes were examined by PCA with hierarchical clustering. Separately sequenced CD4+ and CD8+ repertoires were used to assign a CD4 or CD8 phenotype to each responding clone. TCRdb cleaned the public reads at Q25 with fastp, built clones with MiXCR and kept in-frame beta chains. When rows share a CDR3 protein, they turn into one entry using the most common DNA and genes. TCRdb assigned the V and J calls; the authors' analysis was not used. This sample gives a few hundred thousand distinct CDR3 sequences in total; just under 20% of them show up just once. The ten largest clonotypes hold around 20% of the sample.

Deletion took 7 bases off V and 4 bases off J, with a span of 10 bases between the germline ends. The CDR3 holds 13 amino acids from the cysteine to the phenylalanine. The read is trimmed to its CDR3 DNA, 39 bases read in frame from base 1. CDR1 and CDR2 (MNHNY, SVGAGI) derive from the germline V gene (reference sequence). Broader findings and caveats from the paper: Some responding clones were detected in pre-infection memory, suggesting pre-existing cross-reactive memory T cells joined the SARS-CoV-2 response. Contracting CD4+ clones appeared mostly in the CM and EM memory subsets, whereas CD8+ clones were enriched in EMRA. From day 15 to 85, contracting clones showed balanced CD4/CD8 phenotypes, whereas a second wave of clones that expanded from day 15 to 37 leaned towards CD4+. The second-wave clones that peaked on day 37 were not confirmed to be SARS-CoV-2 specific. The study included only a couple of mild cases, and larger cohorts that include severe cases with pre-infection samples were judged to be necessary.

As for this clonotype: Which antigen it targets is not known. Base qualities are not recorded, but no much larger clone differs from it by a single base.

Sequencing was done on a sample of PBMCs or a T cell subset sorted from them (not recorded which). The TCR sequence derives from a man between 18 and 29 years old who had mild COVID-19 (a few samples of this study predate the infection). The sample titles of this study are shuffled in the database, so cell type and time point are left out; the donor was told from shared clones. The chain is encoded by TRBV6-6 joined to TRBJ2-2, with the D segment identity uncertain. The bases are TGTGCCAGCAAAGGACCAGGCACCGGGGAGCTGTTTTTT. This sequence encodes CASKGPGTGELFF.